This is a list of T cell receptor beta chains from one sample in a study of T cells expressing NK-cell markers. TCRdb re-called the 5' RACE reads; one entry per CDR3 protein, DNA not given. In total, the table holds about 460,000 distinct CDR3 sequences. Material for sequencing was blood T cells: a sorted CD56 or NKG2C T cell subset, CD4+ or CD8+ T cells, or bulk PBMC T cells (not recorded which). The receptors were sampled from a woman in her forties or fifties in good health. CDR3s include the opening cysteine and the closing phenylalanine or tryptophan.

v_call	j_call	cdr3_aa
TRBV20-1	TRBJ2-1	CSANFPTAAYEQFF
TRBV24-1	TRBJ2-3	CATRSGQGMDTQYF
TRBV12-3/TRBV12-4	TRBJ2-3	CASNLVQGNTQYF
TRBV5-1	TRBJ1-1	CAGPLNTEAFF
TRBV7-9	TRBJ1-1	CASSLILGNPLTEAFF
TRBV29-1	TRBJ2-5	CSAGDRGGGTQYF
TRBV5-1	TRBJ2-3	CASSPVRGASLATDTQYF
TRBV20-1	TRBJ2-3	CSAKTGLPISTDTQYF
TRBV7-2	TRBJ2-2	CASSLRTSGSSVWTGELFF
TRBV7-7	TRBJ2-5	CASSRWTGGRWETQYF
TRBV10-1	TRBJ2-2	CASSASGSKTGELFF
TRBV19	TRBJ2-7	CASRKGQGVPEQYF
TRBV18	TRBJ2-5	CASSVSGVQQETQYF
TRBV6-1	TRBJ2-1	CASSELGTGNYNEQFF
TRBV7-2	TRBJ2-3	CASSSPGLVRADTQYF
TRBV5-1	TRBJ1-1	CASSWPGQKNTEAFF
TRBV20-1	TRBJ1-1	CSAFWGAFEAFF
TRBV28	TRBJ1-5	CASRRTGMGIANQPQHF
TRBV4-1	TRBJ2-1	CASSQGDRVNEQFF
TRBV12-3/TRBV12-4	TRBJ2-1	CASSLYNSYEQFF
TRBV4-1	TRBJ2-1	CASSRLVVAGDGEQFF
TRBV5-1	TRBJ2-2	CASSLLLTSDTGELFF
TRBV12-3/TRBV12-4	TRBJ2-2	CASSFLSGNTGELFF
TRBV30	TRBJ1-3	CAWSGSRGPGNTIYF
TRBV5-1	TRBJ2-5	CASSRLGEETQYF
TRBV3-1	TRBJ1-2	CASSQEWNGYTF
TRBV20-1	TRBJ2-4	CSVPGLAGGINIQYF
TRBV4-1	TRBJ2-1	CASSQIPQSNYNEQFF
TRBV3-1	TRBJ2-2	CASSRTGTSGSGELFF
TRBV6-2/TRBV6-3	TRBJ2-2	CASSLIGDRANTGELFF
TRBV20-1	TRBJ1-2	CSAESRRDRGYTF
TRBV12-3/TRBV12-4	TRBJ2-1	CASTPGTGNSYNEQFF
TRBV5-1	TRBJ2-3	CASSLAGSGTSTDTQYF
TRBV4-2	TRBJ1-2	CASSLGQGGGYTF
TRBV19	TRBJ2-1	CASSMGLGGLAGVVEQFF
TRBV3-1	TRBJ2-1	CASRYTSGRANEQFF
TRBV20-1	TRBJ2-3	CSARGSEGLTDTQYF
TRBV12-3/TRBV12-4	TRBJ2-6	CASRGTAFSGANVLTF
TRBV5-1	TRBJ1-4	CASSRSQGRSEKLFF
TRBV12-3/TRBV12-4	TRBJ2-4	CASSPQFGPKAKNIQYF
TRBV10-2	TRBJ2-1	CASSTSGSVTGNEQFF
TRBV6-1	TRBJ2-1	CATKGGRKYEQFF
TRBV7-8	TRBJ1-2	CASSSNSGVGGYTF
TRBV15	TRBJ1-5	CATSRQINQPQHF
TRBV6-1	TRBJ2-6	CASSPLSANSGANVLTF